Listed below are T cell receptor beta chains from one sample, sequenced in a study of cytomegalovirus exposure and HLA in healthy donors. This table comes from immunoSEQ multiplex PCR, and its TCRdb copy is limited to in-frame clones, with some not included. In the table there are 100,000 to 150,000 clones, approximately 80% of which are singletons. The sample comprised PBMCs. The receptor source for this set is a woman aged 40 to 50 in good health and CMV-seropositive. CDR3s include the opening cysteine and the closing phenylalanine or tryptophan. Each record gives: J gene, clone size, V gene, D gene, CDR3 DNA, CDR3 protein. D genes are given only for firm matches. The size field is filled for only some rows; it gives once, few, many or a size class.

j_call: TRBJ2-1
clone_size: once
v_call: TRBV29-1
d_call: TRBD2
cdr3_nt: TGCAGCGTGATGAGCGGGAGCGCCTACAATGAGCAGTTCTTC
cdr3_aa: CSVMSGSAYNEQFF

j_call: TRBJ1-5
clone_size: -
v_call: TRBV28
d_call: -
cdr3_nt: TGTGCCAGCAGCCGCCCCACCGGGAGAAACAATCAGCCCCAGCATTTT
cdr3_aa: CASSRPTGRNNQPQHF

j_call: TRBJ2-7
clone_size: -
v_call: TRBV9
d_call: TRBD2
cdr3_nt: TGTGCCAGCAGCACCCTAGCGGGGGGCGGGGGCGAGCAGTACTTC
cdr3_aa: CASSTLAGGGGEQYF

j_call: TRBJ2-7
clone_size: few
v_call: TRBV7-7
d_call: -
cdr3_nt: TGTGCTAGCAGTTCTGCAACAGGGACCGAGCAGTACTTC
cdr3_aa: CASSSATGTEQYF

j_call: TRBJ2-5
clone_size: -
v_call: TRBV6-4
d_call: -
cdr3_nt: TGTGCCAGCAGTCTCTTGTGGGGGGGCCGAGGGCGAGAGACCCAGTACTTC
cdr3_aa: CASSLLWGGRGRETQYF

j_call: TRBJ2-7
clone_size: -
v_call: TRBV5-1
d_call: -
cdr3_nt: TGCGCCAGCAGCTTGGAGGGGGGGCCCTACGAGCAGTACTTC
cdr3_aa: CASSLEGGPYEQYF

j_call: TRBJ1-2
clone_size: -
v_call: TRBV4-1
d_call: -
cdr3_nt: TGCGCCAGCAGCTACCCCGGGACACGGAACTATGGCTACACCTTC
cdr3_aa: CASSYPGTRNYGYTF

j_call: TRBJ2-2
clone_size: once
v_call: TRBV27
d_call: -
cdr3_nt: TGTGCCAGCAGGAGAGGCGGGCCGGACACCGGGGAGCTGTTTTTT
cdr3_aa: CASRRGGPDTGELFF

j_call: TRBJ2-3
clone_size: -
v_call: TRBV4-2
d_call: -
cdr3_nt: TGTGCCAGCCGCTATTCTAGCTTCAGCACAGATACGCAGTATTTT
cdr3_aa: CASRYSSFSTDTQYF

j_call: TRBJ1-4
clone_size: -
v_call: TRBV6-1
d_call: -
cdr3_nt: TGTGCCAGCAGTCGGGGTCCAACTAATGAAAAACTGTTTTTT
cdr3_aa: CASSRGPTNEKLFF

j_call: TRBJ1-5
clone_size: once
v_call: TRBV7-8
d_call: -
cdr3_nt: TGTGCCAGCAGCACCGCGCGGGGAAATCAGCCCCAGCATTTT
cdr3_aa: CASSTARGNQPQHF

j_call: TRBJ2-3
clone_size: -
v_call: TRBV7-3
d_call: TRBD2
cdr3_nt: TGTGCCAGCAGCCCCCTAGCGGCAGATACGCAGTATTTT
cdr3_aa: CASSPLAADTQYF

j_call: TRBJ1-1
clone_size: -
v_call: TRBV18
d_call: -
cdr3_nt: TGTGCCAGCTCACCCCGGGGTCGGTTGAACACTGAAGCTTTCTTT
cdr3_aa: CASSPRGRLNTEAFF

j_call: TRBJ1-4
clone_size: -
v_call: TRBV7-2
d_call: TRBD1
cdr3_nt: TGTGCCAGCCGTCCCGGGACAGGGGCCCGTAATGAAAAACTGTTTTTT
cdr3_aa: CASRPGTGARNEKLFF

j_call: TRBJ1-1
clone_size: -
v_call: TRBV29-1
d_call: -
cdr3_nt: TGCAGCGGGGTACGGGATCTGAACACTGAAGCTTTCTTT
cdr3_aa: CSGVRDLNTEAFF

j_call: TRBJ2-5
clone_size: -
v_call: TRBV27
d_call: -
cdr3_nt: TGTGCCAGCAGTTTTGACTATCTGTACCAAGAGACCCAGTACTTC
cdr3_aa: CASSFDYLYQETQYF